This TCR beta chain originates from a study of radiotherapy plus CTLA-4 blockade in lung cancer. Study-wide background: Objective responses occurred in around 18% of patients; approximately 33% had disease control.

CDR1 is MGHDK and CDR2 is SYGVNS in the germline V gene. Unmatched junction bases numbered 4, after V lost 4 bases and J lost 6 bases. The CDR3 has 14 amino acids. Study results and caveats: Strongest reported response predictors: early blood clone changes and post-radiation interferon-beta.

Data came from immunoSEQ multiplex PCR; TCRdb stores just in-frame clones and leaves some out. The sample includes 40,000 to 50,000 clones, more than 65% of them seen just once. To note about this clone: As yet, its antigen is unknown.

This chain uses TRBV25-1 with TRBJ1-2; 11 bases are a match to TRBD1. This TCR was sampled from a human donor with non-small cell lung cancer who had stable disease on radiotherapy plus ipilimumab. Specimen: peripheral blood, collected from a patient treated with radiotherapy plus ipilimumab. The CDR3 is CASSAGQGADGYTF. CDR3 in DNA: TGTGCCAGCAGTGCAGGACAGGGGGCGGATGGCTACACCTTC.